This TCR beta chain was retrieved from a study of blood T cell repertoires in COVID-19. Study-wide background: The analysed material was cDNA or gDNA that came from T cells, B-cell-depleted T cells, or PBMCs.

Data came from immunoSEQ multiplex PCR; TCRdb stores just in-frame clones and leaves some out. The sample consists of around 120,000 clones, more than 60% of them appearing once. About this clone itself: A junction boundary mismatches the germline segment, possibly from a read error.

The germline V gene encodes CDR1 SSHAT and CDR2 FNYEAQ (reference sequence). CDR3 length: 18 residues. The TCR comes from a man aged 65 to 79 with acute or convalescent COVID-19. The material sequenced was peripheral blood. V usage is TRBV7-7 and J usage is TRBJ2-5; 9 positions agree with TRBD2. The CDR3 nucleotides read TGTGCTAGCAGCCCCGAAGGGTATGGTAGCGGGGGCCTCGAGACCCAGTACTTC. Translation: CASSPEGYGSGGLETQYF.